These T cell receptor beta chains were read from a single sample in a study of OX40 agonist ivuxolimab in advanced cancers. The method was immunoSEQ multiplex PCR; TCRdb's version includes in-frame clones alone and lacks a portion of them. The table records 50,000 to 75,000 clones, 85% to 90% of them present only once. The source material was CD4+ or CD8+ T cells sorted from blood, sampled in a trial of the OX40 agonist ivuxolimab. The receptors were sampled from an adult with an advanced solid tumor such as melanoma, head and neck, liver or kidney cancer. Each CDR3 is given with its conserved first and last residue. A D gene is named only where the DNA matches it firmly. Part of the rows lack a size; the others show once, few, many or a class for expanded clones.

clone size	D gene	V gene	J gene	CDR3 protein	CDR3 DNA
NA	TRBD1	TRBV13	TRBJ1-1	CASSSEDRVRAGTEAFF	TGTGCCAGCAGCTCTGAGGACAGGGTAAGGGCGGGGACTGAAGCTTTCTTT
few	NA	TRBV2	TRBJ2-7	CASSTNRDFYEQYF	TGTGCCAGCAGTACAAACCGGGACTTCTATGAACAGTACTTC
NA	TRBD2	TRBV10-2	TRBJ2-7	CASSIVSGRFPYEQYF	TGCGCCAGCAGTATCGTTAGCGGGAGGTTTCCCTACGAGCAGTACTTC
NA	TRBD1	TRBV11-3	TRBJ2-7	CASSSTGQGAAQYF	TGTGCCAGCAGCTCCACAGGACAGGGAGCAGCGCAGTACTTC
few	NA	TRBV28	TRBJ1-2	CASSLGNRNYGYTF	TGTGCCAGCAGCCTAGGCAACAGAAACTATGGCTACACCTTC
NA	TRBD1	TRBV30	TRBJ1-1	CAWGQGGTEAFF	TGTGCCTGGGGACAGGGTGGAACTGAAGCTTTCTTT
NA	NA	TRBV7-2	TRBJ2-7	CASSLARGGFYEQYF	TGTGCCAGCAGCTTAGCGCGGGGCGGGTTCTACGAGCAGTACTTC
NA	NA	TRBV6-1	TRBJ2-1	CASSAMVASVYNEQFF	TGTGCCAGCAGTGCCATGGTGGCTAGCGTGTACAATGAGCAGTTCTTC
NA	NA	TRBV6-5	TRBJ2-5	CASGPGSGETQYF	TGTGCCAGCGGTCCGGGGAGCGGAGAGACCCAGTACTTC
NA	NA	TRBV28	TRBJ1-5	CASSLFRTANQPQHF	TGTGCCAGCAGTTTATTCCGGACAGCCAATCAGCCCCAGCATTTT
NA	NA	TRBV7-7	TRBJ2-3	CASSFFPGSDTQYF	TGTGCCAGCAGCTTCTTCCCAGGATCAGATACGCAGTATTTT
NA	TRBD1	TRBV28	TRBJ1-1	CASSSGTGLTEAFF	TGTGCCAGCAGTTCCGGGACAGGTCTCACTGAAGCTTTCTTT
NA	NA	TRBV11-2	TRBJ2-4	CASSSPAYPKNIQYF	TGTGCCAGCAGCTCCCCGGCCTATCCCAAAAACATTCAGTACTTC
NA	TRBD1	TRBV5-1	TRBJ2-5	CASSLLVTGGETQYF	TGCGCCAGCAGCTTGTTGGTGACAGGGGGGGAGACCCAGTACTTC
once	TRBD1	TRBV5-1	TRBJ1-2	CASRTGTDIYGYTF	TGCGCCAGCAGGACCGGGACAGATATCTATGGCTACACCTTC
NA	NA	TRBV7-2	TRBJ1-5	CASSPTGGNSNQPQHF	TGTGCCAGCAGCCCTACCGGGGGAAATAGCAATCAGCCCCAGCATTTT
NA	TRBD2	TRBV7-9	TRBJ2-5	CASSYGLAGLGETQYF	TGTGCCAGCAGCTACGGACTAGCGGGGTTGGGAGAGACCCAGTACTTC
once	TRBD1	TRBV5-1	TRBJ1-5	CASSLTGERPQHF	TGCGCCAGCAGCCTAACAGGGGAACGGCCCCAGCATTTT
NA	NA	TRBV13	TRBJ1-2	CASSSLLTSRLGGYTF	TGTGCCAGCAGCAGCTTACTGACGTCCAGGCTGGGCGGCTACACCTTC
NA	NA	TRBV6-6	TRBJ1-4	CASALRGEKLFF	TGTGCCAGTGCCCTGCGGGGTGAAAAACTGTTTTTT
NA	NA	TRBV2	TRBJ2-3	CASTSTDTQYF	TGTGCCAGCACGAGCACAGATACGCAGTATTTT
NA	NA	TRBV28	TRBJ1-3	CASSATGPTGNTIYF	TGTGCCAGCAGTGCGACCGGGCCGACTGGAAACACCATATATTTT
NA	NA	TRBV14	TRBJ1-3	CASSLRLVSGNTIYF	TGTGCCAGCAGCCTACGACTCGTATCTGGAAACACCATATATTTT
once	NA	TRBV5-1	TRBJ1-2	CASSLSRGHGYGYTF	TGCGCCAGCAGCTTGTCTCGGGGGCATGGCTATGGCTACACCTTC
NA	NA	TRBV7-8	TRBJ2-7	CASSPRVVTYEQYF	TGTGCCAGCAGCCCTCGGGTCGTAACCTACGAGCAGTACTTC
NA	TRBD1	TRBV18	TRBJ2-1	CASSQDRGPDNEQFF	TGTGCCAGCTCACAAGACAGGGGGCCTGACAATGAGCAGTTCTTC
NA	NA	TRBV5-5	TRBJ1-3	CASSLGGNTIYF	TGTGCCAGCAGCCTGGGCGGAAACACCATATATTTT
NA	NA	TRBV13	TRBJ2-3	CASSSRDTTDTQYF	TGTGCCAGCAGCTCACGCGACACGACAGATACGCAGTATTTT
NA	NA	TRBV6-6	TRBJ1-6	CASSYSSGHNSPLHF	TGTGCCAGCAGTTACTCGTCGGGACACAATTCACCCCTCCACTTT
NA	TRBD2	TRBV25-1	TRBJ2-5	CASSDQGLAGVKETQYF	TGTGCCAGCAGTGACCAGGGCCTAGCGGGAGTAAAAGAGACCCAGTACTTC
few	TRBD1	TRBV27	TRBJ1-4	CASRQGAKDEKLFF	TGTGCCAGCAGGCAGGGGGCCAAGGATGAAAAACTGTTTTTT
NA	TRBD1	TRBV5-4	TRBJ2-5	CASRRDSQTQYF	TGTGCCAGCAGAAGGGACAGTCAGACCCAGTACTTC
NA	NA	TRBV7-9	TRBJ1-1	CASSPVRRGPEAFF	TGTGCCAGCAGCCCTGTTAGACGGGGCCCTGAAGCTTTCTTT
few	NA	TRBV4-1	TRBJ1-3	CASSPFPLSGNTIYF	TGCGCCAGCAGCCCTTTTCCGCTCTCTGGAAACACCATATATTTT
once	TRBD1	TRBV7-2	TRBJ1-1	CASSLYLQGEAFF	TGTGCCAGCAGCTTATATCTACAGGGGGAAGCTTTCTTT
NA	NA	TRBV4-2	TRBJ1-5	CASSQDVQVEDPQHF	TGTGCCAGCAGCCAAGATGTTCAGGTTGAAGATCCCCAGCATTTT
NA	NA	TRBV7-2	TRBJ1-5	CASSESHDQPQHF	TGTGCCAGCAGCGAGTCTCACGATCAGCCCCAGCATTTT
NA	TRBD1	TRBV19	TRBJ2-3	CASSIVGQGSDTQYF	TGTGCCAGTAGTATAGTGGGACAGGGTTCAGATACGCAGTATTTT
NA	TRBD2	TRBV5-4	TRBJ2-5	CASSLGAGGRETQYF	TGTGCCAGCAGCTTGGGGGCGGGGGGGCGAGAGACCCAGTACTTC
NA	NA	TRBV6-6	TRBJ1-5	CASRPLDYSANQPQHF	TGTGCCAGCAGGCCCCTTGACTACAGTGCCAATCAGCCCCAGCATTTT
NA	TRBD1	TRBV6-1	TRBJ2-5	CASSEARGPRETQYF	TGTGCCAGCAGTGAAGCGAGGGGGCCTCGAGAGACCCAGTACTTC
NA	TRBD1	TRBV6-6	TRBJ1-3	CASSHPDRGPGNTIYF	TGTGCCAGCAGTCACCCGGACAGGGGACCAGGAAACACCATATATTTT
NA	NA	TRBV29-1	TRBJ2-1	CSVSQIPPMEQFF	TGCAGCGTTTCTCAGATCCCGCCGATGGAGCAGTTCTTC
NA	TRBD1	TRBV6-6	TRBJ2-7	CASSTGQGTGEQYF	TGTGCCAGCAGTACAGGACAGGGCACAGGGGAGCAGTACTTC
NA	NA	TRBV2	TRBJ1-5	CASRGAKGINQPQHF	TGTGCCAGCAGAGGGGCCAAGGGAATCAATCAGCCCCAGCATTTT
NA	NA	TRBV11-3	TRBJ2-1	CASSLDMGKQFF	TGTGCCAGCAGCTTAGATATGGGCAAGCAGTTCTTC
NA	NA	TRBV21-1	TRBJ2-5	CATSSCPYF	TGTGCCACCTCTTCTTGTCCGTACTTC
NA	NA	TRBV18	TRBJ2-3	CASSPTAQSDTQYF	TGTGCCAGCTCACCGACGGCACAATCAGATACGCAGTATTTT
NA	NA	TRBV20-1	TRBJ1-2	CSAIRDYGYTF	TGCAGTGCTATCAGGGACTATGGCTACACCTTC
NA	TRBD1	TRBV9	TRBJ2-1	CASSGQGDPYNEQFF	TGTGCCAGCAGCGGACAGGGGGATCCCTACAATGAGCAGTTCTTC
NA	NA	TRBV4-1	TRBJ1-3	CASSQVFPRLSSGNTIYF	TGCGCCAGCAGCCAAGTATTTCCGCGCCTAAGCTCTGGAAACACCATATATTTT
NA	TRBD1	TRBV5-1	TRBJ1-6	CASSLGTGVGSPLHF	TGCGCCAGCAGCTTGGGGACAGGGGTAGGGTCACCCCTCCACTTT
NA	TRBD1	TRBV5-1	TRBJ2-5	CASTWGQGSPYQETQYF	TGCGCCAGCACCTGGGGACAGGGGTCCCCGTACCAAGAGACCCAGTACTTC
few	TRBD2	TRBV19	TRBJ2-3	CASSPLSGSLTDTQYF	TGTGCCAGTAGTCCGCTTAGCGGGAGTCTGACAGATACGCAGTATTTT
NA	NA	TRBV2	TRBJ2-2	CASTRDLTNTGELFF	TGTGCCAGCACACGGGACTTGACGAACACCGGGGAGCTGTTTTTT
NA	TRBD1	TRBV5-1	TRBJ2-7	CASSLGTGGYEQYF	TGCGCCAGCAGCTTAGGGACAGGGGGCTACGAGCAGTACTTC